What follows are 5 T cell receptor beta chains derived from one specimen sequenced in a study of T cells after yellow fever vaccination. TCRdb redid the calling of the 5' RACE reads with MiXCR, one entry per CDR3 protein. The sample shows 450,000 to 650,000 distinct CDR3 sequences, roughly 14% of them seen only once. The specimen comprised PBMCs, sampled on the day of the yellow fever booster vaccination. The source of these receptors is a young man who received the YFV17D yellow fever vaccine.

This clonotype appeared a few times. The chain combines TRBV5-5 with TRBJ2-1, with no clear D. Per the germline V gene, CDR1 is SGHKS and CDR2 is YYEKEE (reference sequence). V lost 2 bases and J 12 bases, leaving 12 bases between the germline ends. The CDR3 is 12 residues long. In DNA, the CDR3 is TGTGCCAGCAGCTTACCTAACCCCGGGCAGTTCTTC. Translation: CASSLPNPGQFF.

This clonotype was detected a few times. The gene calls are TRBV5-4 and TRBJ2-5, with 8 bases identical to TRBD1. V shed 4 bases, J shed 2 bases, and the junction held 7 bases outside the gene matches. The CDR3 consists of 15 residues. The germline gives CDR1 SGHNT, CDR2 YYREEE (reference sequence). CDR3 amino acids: CASSDRRDRQETQYF. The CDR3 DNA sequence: TGTGCCAGCAGCGATAGACGGGACAGGCAAGAGACCCAGTACTTC.

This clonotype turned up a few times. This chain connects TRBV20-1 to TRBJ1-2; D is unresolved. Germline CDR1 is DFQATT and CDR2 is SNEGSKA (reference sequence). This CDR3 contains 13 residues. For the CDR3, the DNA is TGCAGCTCCCAACCCGCTATCTTATATGGCTACACCTTC. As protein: CSSQPAILYGYTF.

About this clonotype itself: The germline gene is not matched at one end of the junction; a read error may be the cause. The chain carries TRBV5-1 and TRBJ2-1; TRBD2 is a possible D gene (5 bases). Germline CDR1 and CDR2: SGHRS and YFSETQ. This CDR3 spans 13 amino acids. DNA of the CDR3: TGCGCCTGCAGCTCGCTAAGGGAGCCTGAGCAGTTCTTC. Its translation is CACSSLREPEQFF.

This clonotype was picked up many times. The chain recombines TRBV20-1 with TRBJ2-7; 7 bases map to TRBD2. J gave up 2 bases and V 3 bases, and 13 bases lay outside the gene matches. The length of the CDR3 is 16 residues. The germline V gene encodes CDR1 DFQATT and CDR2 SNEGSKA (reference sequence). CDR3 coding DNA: TGCAGTGCTAGTAACCTGGGCGGGAGTATGACCTACGAGCAGTACTTC. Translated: CSASNLGGSMTYEQYF.